What follows describes a single T cell receptor (beta chain). Its antigen is as yet unknown. CDR3 length: 15 residues. Germline-derived CDR1 and CDR2 are SGDLS and YYNGEE. Trimming removed 5 bases from V and 2 bases from J; junction bases left unmatched: 5. This entry belongs to a study of cytomegalovirus exposure and HLA in healthy donors. Whole-study findings and limits: In most subjects, TCR beta sequences reportedly gave accurate predictions of HLA-A and HLA-B alleles.

A multiplex PCR was run with 60 Vbeta primers and 13 Jbeta primers. Clones were read by immunoSEQ multiplex PCR, and TCRdb kept only the in-frame ones, dropping some. The sample shows roughly 200,000 clones, roughly 79% of them seen only once. This chain links TRBV9 with TRBJ2-3, with 10 bases lining up with TRBD1. Sequencing was done on a sample of PBMCs. The receptor's source is a young man in good health and CMV-seronegative. The DNA for the CDR3 is TGTGCCAGCAGTGAAGGGACAGGGGACACAGATACGCAGTATTTT. Translating it yields CASSEGTGDTDTQYF.